This T cell receptor beta chain appears in the sequencing data of a study of shared clonotypes between healthy human individuals. CDR1 and CDR2 from the germline V gene are SQVTM and ANQGSEA. The CDR3 is 14 residues long. The V end lost 4 bases, the J end lost 2 bases, and 14 bases lay between the germline ends. Naivety among CD8 cells was defined by CD45RO negativity and positive CCR7 selection, thereby excluding terminally differentiated effector memory CD45RA+ cells. Profiling relied on immunoSEQ multiplex PCR, and the TCRdb table lists in-frame clones only, not all of them. Of over 2,000,000 clones listed, roughly 95% are singletons.

This receptor was obtained from a man aged 18 to 29 in good health. Some clones in this sample may be carry-over from other donors' samples. Material for sequencing was naive CD8+ T cells from PBMCs. The chain employs TRBV29-1 and TRBJ1-1; D is perhaps TRBD1 (5 bases). The CDR3 loop reads CSVVSGRVNTEAFF. CDR3 DNA sequence: TGCAGCGTTGTGTCAGGGCGGGTCAACACTGAAGCTTTCTTT.